Each of the 10 T cell receptor beta chains below was sequenced from the same sample in a study of tumor-infiltrating lymphocytes in oesophageal squamous cell carcinoma. TCRdb independently ran MiXCR on the PCR reads; one entry per CDR3 protein. The data hold 9,500 to 15,000 distinct CDR3 sequences, with around three fifths observed a single time. The sample consisted of esophageal tumor tissue. These receptors came from a female donor with esophageal squamous cell carcinoma.

Only a few counts were recorded for this clonotype. One end of the junction varies from germline; a read error may be responsible. This chain connects TRBV7-2 to TRBJ1-2; D remains ambiguous. This CDR3 comprises 13 residues. CDR1 and CDR2 from the germline V gene are SGHTA and FQGNSA. The CDR3: CASSSSPAGGLYF. The DNA for the CDR3 is TGTGCCAGCAGCTCCAGTCCAGCGGGAGGGCTTTACTTC.

The V and J genes are TRBV7-2 and TRBJ2-3, with D hard to call. The last part of the DNA fits TRBJ2-7 better; the J call may be wrong. CDR3 length: 15 residues. CDR1 and CDR2 from the germline V gene are SGHTA and FQGNSA. CDR3 residues: CASSPWSRSAYEQYF. DNA for the CDR3: TGTGCCAGCAGCCCCTGGAGCAGGTCGGCCTACGAGCAGTACTTC.

The chain links TRBV28 to TRBJ2-6; no definite D call. Germline lookup yields CDR1 MDHEN and CDR2 SYDVKM. CDR3 length: 15 amino acids. With 2 bases removed from V and 0 bases from J, the gap between germline ends came to 5 bases. The CDR3 sequence: CASSLGSSGANVLTF. The CDR3, as DNA: TGTGCCAGCAGTTTAGGAAGCTCTGGGGCCAACGTCCTGACTTTC.

This chain links TRBV6-1 with TRBJ2-5; a weak D match, TRBD1 (5 bases). The J call may be mistaken, given a closer DNA end match to TRBJ2-7. Per the germline V gene, CDR1 is MNHNS and CDR2 is SASEGT. This CDR3 comprises 15 residues. Written as DNA, the CDR3 is TGTGCCAGCAGTAACAGGTACACAATTGCCTACGAGCAGTACTTC. Residues: CASSNRYTIAYEQYF.

This clonotype is medium-sized in the sample. V is TRBV7-9 and J is TRBJ2-1; D gene unclear. V lost 2 bases to trimming and J lost 13 bases, with 9 bases between them. Germline loops: CDR1 SEHNR, CDR2 FQNEAQ (reference sequence). This CDR3 is 11 amino acids long. DNA of the CDR3: TGTGCCAGCAGCTTATCGCTAGAACAGTTCTTC. Translating gives CASSLSLEQFF.

The sample holds many counts of this clonotype. The chain joins TRBV6-1 to TRBJ2-7; possible D gene TRBD1, 5 bases. Trimming took off 5 bases at V and 0 bases at J, with 8 bases between the two ends. This CDR3 is built from 13 residues. Germline-derived CDR1 and CDR2 are MNHNS and SASEGT. The CDR3 protein is CASSTGISYEQYF. In nucleotides, the CDR3 is TGTGCCAGCAGTACAGGAATCTCCTACGAGCAGTACTTC.

This clonotype appeared a few times. The chain uses TRBV5-4 and TRBJ2-7; a weak D match, TRBD2 (7 bases). With 1 base removed from V and 7 bases from J, the gap between germline ends came to 24 bases. Per the germline V gene, CDR1 is SGHNT and CDR2 is YYREEE (reference sequence). The CDR3 is made up of 17 amino acids. The CDR3 bases are TGTGCCAGCAGCTTGTTTGGGGGGCGGGGAGGGCCACATGAGCAGTACTTC. Translating it yields CASSLFGGRGGPHEQYF.

This clonotype appeared a single time. This chain links TRBV6-6 with TRBJ2-7; tentatively, D is TRBD1 (5 bases). The J call could be wrong; TRBJ2-5 is a better fit for the DNA end. Germline CDR1 MNHNY, CDR2 SVGAGI (reference sequence). The CDR3 length is 15 residues. The CDR3 here is CASTALGQAEETQYF. As DNA, the CDR3 is TGTGCCAGCACCGCCTTGGGGCAGGCAGAAGAGACCCAGTACTTC.

V is TRBV12-3 or TRBV12-4 and J is TRBJ2-3; D is unresolved. Trimming left V 1 base short and J 2 bases short, with 7 bases between. The length of the CDR3 is 14 residues. CDR3 bases: TGTGCCAGCAGTTTAGTCCGAGTCACAGATACGCAGTATTTT. Its translation is CASSLVRVTDTQYF.

The V call is TRBV6-1, the J call TRBJ2-5; 16 bases are shared with TRBD2. The CDR3 extends over 16 amino acids. Germline loops: CDR1 MNHNS, CDR2 SASEGT. V was pared by 6 bases and J by 7 bases, with 8 bases of the junction left unmatched. The CDR3 sequence: CASSIGTSGRAVTQYF. The DNA for the CDR3 is TGTGCCAGCAGCATAGGGACTAGCGGGAGGGCCGTGACCCAGTACTTC.